One sample yielded the 20 T cell receptor beta chains listed below, sequenced in a study of cytomegalovirus exposure and HLA in healthy donors. Sequencing used immunoSEQ multiplex PCR; TCRdb keeps in-frame clones, though not all of them. Among more than 150,000 clones listed, 75% to 90% were seen once. The sequenced material came from PBMCs. Receptors originate from a man between 18 and 29 years old in good health and CMV-seropositive.

CDR3 nucleotides: TGCGCCAGCAGTGCCTCAGGGGAGATGACAGATACGCAGTATTTT. The encoded protein is CASSASGEMTDTQYF. V usage is TRBV10-2 and J usage is TRBJ2-3; D possibly corresponds to TRBD1 (6 bases). The CDR3 covers 15 residues. The germline V gene encodes CDR1 WSHSY and CDR2 SAAADI. Trimming shortened V by 4 bases and J by 3 bases, and 14 bases separated the two germline ends.

This chain joins TRBV28 and TRBJ1-5, with 7 bases fitting TRBD1. This CDR3 spans 14 amino acids. The V and J ends lost 6 bases and 6 bases, in that order; junction bases with no gene match: 8. The germline V gene has CDR1 MDHEN and CDR2 SYDVKM. The CDR3 bases are TGTGCCAGCAGACCCACAGGGGCAAGTCAGCCCCAGCATTTT. Amino acid sequence: CASRPTGASQPQHF.

The CDR3 is CASSLAGSTDTQYF. DNA for the CDR3: TGTGCCAGCAGCTTGGCCGGTAGCACAGATACGCAGTATTTT. The J gene is TRBJ2-3, the V gene TRBV5-4; D is uncertain. The CDR3 runs 14 residues. Trimming took off 0 bases at V and 0 bases at J, with 5 bases between the two ends. In germline, CDR1 is SGHNT, CDR2 YYREEE (reference sequence).

This rearrangement joins TRBV5-6 to TRBJ1-5; TRBD1 matches 11 bases. The CDR3 has 14 amino acids. The junction had 5 bases not matched to a gene; V was cut back by 3 bases and J by 9 bases. The germline V gene encodes CDR1 SGHDT and CDR2 YYEEEE. The CDR3 sequence is CASSWGQGVGPQHF. DNA of the CDR3: TGTGCCAGCAGCTGGGGACAGGGGGTAGGGCCCCAGCATTTT.

Here the CDR3 DNA reads TGTGCCAGCAGCCCCGGGTCGCAAGAGACCCAGTACTTC. It yields the protein CASSPGSQETQYF. The rearrangement uses TRBV7-3 and TRBJ2-5; D remains ambiguous. Germline V gene lookup returns CDR1 SGHTA and CDR2 FQGTGA. Trimming stripped 5 bases from V and 2 bases from J, with 9 bases between. This CDR3 has 13 residues. The full variable domain, with the rest looked up from reference TRBV7-3 and TRBJ2-5, is GAGVSQTPSNKVTEKGKYVELRCDPISGHTALYWYRQSLGQGPEFLIYFQGTGAADDSGLPNDRFFAVRPEGSVSTLKIQRTERGDSAVYLCASSPGSQETQYFGPGTRLLVL.

The chain employs TRBV7-2 and TRBJ1-2, with D possibly TRBD1 on 6 matching bases. Germline CDR1 SGHTA, CDR2 FQGNSA. Deletions cut 4 bases from V and 2 bases from J, with 11 bases between. The CDR3 is 14 amino acids. CDR3 in DNA: TGTGCCAGCAGCTCGACAGGATCAAACTATGGCTACACCTTC. It yields the protein CASSSTGSNYGYTF.

CDR3 loop: CASSSGQEFYEQYF. As DNA, the CDR3 is TGTGCCAGCAGTTCGGGACAGGAGTTCTACGAGCAGTACTTC. The V call is TRBV27, the J call TRBJ2-7; 8 bases agree with TRBD1. Germline CDR1 reads MNHEY; CDR2 reads SMNVEV (reference sequence). CDR3 length: 14 amino acids. V was pared by 4 bases and J by 3 bases, with 5 bases of the junction left unmatched.

This rearrangement joins TRBV4-2 to TRBJ2-7, with a weak D call TRBD1 (6 bases). This CDR3 comprises 17 residues. V was clipped by 4 bases and J by 3 bases, with 22 bases between them. CDR1 LGHNA and CDR2 YNFKEQ come from the germline V gene. CDR3 nucleotide sequence: TGTGCCAGCAGCCCTCACTTAGACAGGAGCAACAGCTACGAGCAGTACTTC. This translates into CASSPHLDRSNSYEQYF.

The chain recombines TRBV6-5 with TRBJ2-7; 11 nucleotides line up with TRBD2. V gave up 7 bases and J gave up 9 bases; unmatched junction bases: 14. This CDR3 has 15 amino acids. In germline, CDR1 is MNHEY, CDR2 SVGAGI. The DNA for the CDR3 is TGTGCCAGCAAGGCACCACTAGCGGGAGATGTCGGGCAGTACTTC. It specifies CASKAPLAGDVGQYF.

This clone showed up just a few times. V and J are TRBV4-3 and TRBJ2-7; possible D gene TRBD2, 6 bases. V lost 1 base and J 5 bases, leaving 15 bases between the germline ends. The CDR3 runs 15 residues. Germline V gene sequence: CDR1 LGHNA, CDR2 YSLEER. This CDR3 reads CASSQARGGADEQYF. For the CDR3, the DNA is TGCGCCAGCAGCCAAGCTAGGGGAGGAGCCGACGAGCAGTACTTC.

This clone was counted between two and nine times. An end of the junction differs from the germline gene, which may be a read error. The CDR3 spells CASSRGQSTKAFF. The CDR3 DNA reads TGTGCCAGCAGTCGGGGACAGTCCACTAAAGCTTTCTTT. V and J are TRBV27 and TRBJ1-1, with 7 bases matching TRBD1. This CDR3 region has 13 residues. Germline assignment: CDR1 MNHEY and CDR2 SMNVEV (reference sequence).

There are a few counts of this clone. This chain uses TRBV13 with TRBJ2-7, with TRBD1 identical over 9 bases. With 6 bases clipped from V and 3 bases from J, the junction kept 12 bases outside the gene matches. Germline V gene data show CDR1 as PRHDT and CDR2 as FYEKMQ (reference sequence). The CDR3 contains 16 residues. CDR3 sequence: CASSPSSQGAYYEQYF. The CDR3 DNA follows: TGTGCCAGCAGTCCAAGTTCACAGGGGGCTTACTACGAGCAGTACTTC.

The chain recombines TRBV5-1 with TRBJ1-3, with a possible D match to TRBD1 (6 bases). The CDR3 consists of 19 residues. Germline V lookup: CDR1 SGHRS, CDR2 YFSETQ. V was pared by 0 bases and J by 0 bases, with 19 bases between. DNA of the CDR3: TGCGCCAGCAGCTTGGTACCCCAGGGGAGTGGAAGCTCTGGAAACACCATATATTTT. Protein sequence: CASSLVPQGSGSSGNTIYF.

This sequence joins TRBV7-8 and TRBJ2-7; maybe TRBD1 (6 bases). Germline CDR1 is SGHVS and CDR2 is FQNEAQ. The CDR3 sequence is 16 residues long. V lost 0 bases and J lost 4, with 16 bases in between. The CDR3 DNA reads TGTGCCAGCAGCTTAGCGCAGGGGCAGGTTGTGTACGAGCAGTACTTC. Its translation: CASSLAQGQVVYEQYF.

The chain carries TRBV2 and TRBJ2-7, with TRBD2 as a possible D gene (7 bases). Per germline, CDR1 SNHLY and CDR2 FYNNEI. The CDR3 spans 16 residues. Trimming took off 5 bases at V and 0 bases at J, with 17 bases between the two ends. The CDR3 sequence is CASSRGGGDPSYEQYF. CDR3 DNA: TGTGCCAGCAGTAGGGGGGGAGGGGACCCCTCCTACGAGCAGTACTTC.

This clone was observed a few times. V is TRBV10-2 and J is TRBJ2-7; TRBD2 aligns across 9 bases. With 8 bases clipped from V and 3 bases from J, the junction kept 8 bases outside the gene matches. The CDR3 covers 14 residues. The germline gives CDR1 WSHSY, CDR2 SAAADI. CDR3 DNA sequence: TGCGCCAGCGGAGGGGGACTAGCTCACTACGAGCAGTACTTC. This encodes CASGGGLAHYEQYF.

The rearrangement joins TRBV10-3 to TRBJ2-7; the match to TRBD1 covers 9 bases. Looked up from germline, CDR1 is ENHRY and CDR2 is SYGVKD. This CDR3 spans 13 amino acids. With V trimmed by 10 bases and J by 2 bases, 6 bases remained unmatched. The CDR3 loop reads CATAGQGPYEQYF. DNA of the CDR3: TGTGCCACCGCGGGACAGGGTCCCTACGAGCAGTACTTC.

This clone was found a few times. This chain uses TRBV30 with TRBJ2-7; 8 bases are shared with TRBD2. The germline CDR1 and CDR2 sequences are GTSNPN and SVGIG (reference sequence). V was pared by 2 bases and J by 3 bases, with 6 bases of the junction left unmatched. The CDR3 length is 14 residues. The CDR3 DNA follows: TGTGCCTGGAGTTTGTTGGGGACTAGCTACGAGCAGTACTTC. This codes for CAWSLLGTSYEQYF.

V and J are TRBV11-2 and TRBJ2-4, with 7 bases aligning to TRBD1. Trimming removed 6 bases from V and 8 bases from J; junction bases left unmatched: 25. Germline CDR1 is SGHAT and CDR2 is FQNNGV. The CDR3 is 19 amino acids. The CDR3 spells CASSLPLRTGVHRRDIQYF. DNA for the CDR3: TGTGCCAGCAGTCTCCCACTGAGAACAGGGGTACACCGCAGGGACATTCAGTACTTC.

This clone appeared once. The chain links TRBV5-4 to TRBJ1-1; no clear D gene. Trimming removed 2 bases at V and 3 bases at J, with 5 bases between. The length of the CDR3 is 12 residues. CDR1 and CDR2 (germline): SGHNT, YYREEE (reference sequence). The CDR3 DNA follows: TGTGCCAGCAGCTTCCAGGACACTGAAGCTTTCTTT. Its translation is CASSFQDTEAFF.